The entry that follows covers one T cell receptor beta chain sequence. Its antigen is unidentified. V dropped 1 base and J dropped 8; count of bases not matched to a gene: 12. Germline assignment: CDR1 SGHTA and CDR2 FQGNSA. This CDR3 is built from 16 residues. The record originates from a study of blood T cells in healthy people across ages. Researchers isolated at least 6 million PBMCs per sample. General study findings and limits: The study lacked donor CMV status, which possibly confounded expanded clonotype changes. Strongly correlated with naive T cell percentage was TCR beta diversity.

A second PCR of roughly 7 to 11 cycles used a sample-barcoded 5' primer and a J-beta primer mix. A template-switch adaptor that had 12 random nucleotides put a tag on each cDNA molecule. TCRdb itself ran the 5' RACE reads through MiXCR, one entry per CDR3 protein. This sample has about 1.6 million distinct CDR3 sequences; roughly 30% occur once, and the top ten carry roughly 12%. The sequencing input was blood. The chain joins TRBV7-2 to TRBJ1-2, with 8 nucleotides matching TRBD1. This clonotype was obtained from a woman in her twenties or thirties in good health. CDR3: CASSLEGDRGIPGYTF. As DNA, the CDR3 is TGTGCCAGCAGCTTAGAGGGCGACAGGGGAATACCCGGCTACACCTTC.